Shown below are 8 T cell receptor beta chains from a single sample sequenced in a study of regulatory T cells in long-lasting Graves disease. Relying on iRepertoire HTBI primers and Arm-PCR of CDR3 regions, the team built TCR beta libraries. Each CDR3 protein gets one entry after TCRdb re-called the multiplex PCR reads with MiXCR. Of 300,000 to 400,000 distinct CDR3 sequences in the sample, 15% to 17% were seen once. The time point here: newly diagnosed GD, antithyroid drugs for less than 3 months. The authors made the TCR library using RNA they extracted from PBMCs. The sequences come from peripheral blood mononuclear cells (PBMCs), collected at new diagnosis, from a patient treated with antithyroid drugs. The receptors originated from a female donor with Graves disease.

J is TRBJ2-1 and V is TRBV24-1, with D perhaps given as TRBD1 or TRBD2 (5 bases each). The V gene's germline CDR1 is KGHDR and CDR2 SFDVKD. The CDR3 covers 15 residues. Trimming took off 5 bases at V and 4 bases at J, with 14 bases between the two ends. CDR3 sequence (DNA): TGTGCCACCAGTGTCGAGGGGCTCTTATACAATGAGCAGTTCTTC. Protein sequence: CATSVEGLLYNEQFF.

The chain couples TRBV6-2 or TRBV6-3 to TRBJ2-7, with TRBD2 identical over 9 bases. Per the germline V gene, CDR1 is MNHEY and CDR2 is SVGEGT. The V and J ends lost 11 bases and 2 bases, in that order; junction bases with no gene match: 22. The CDR3 contains 18 residues. For the CDR3, the DNA is TGTGCCGCCATGGATCGGGGAACCGTAGCGGGAGTGACCTACGAGCAGTACTTC. Its protein is CAAMDRGTVAGVTYEQYF.

This clonotype was seen many times. The chain recombines TRBV29-1 with TRBJ1-1, with D tentatively TRBD1 (6 bases). This CDR3 spans 14 amino acids. Deletions cut 3 bases from V and 0 bases from J, with 11 bases between. Germline values: CDR1 SQVTM, CDR2 ANQGSEA. In DNA form, the CDR3 reads TGCAGCGTTGATCTTGGACAGATGAACACTGAAGCTTTCTTT. Residues: CSVDLGQMNTEAFF.

The CDR3 loop is CASSQGAGRGLGETQYF. The CDR3 DNA reads as TGTGCCAGCAGCCAAGGGGCCGGGAGGGGTTTGGGAGAGACCCAGTACTTC. The chain carries TRBV3-1 and TRBJ2-5; the match to TRBD2 covers 8 bases. Per the germline V gene, CDR1 is LGHDT and CDR2 is YNNKEL (reference sequence). V trimming: 1 base; J trimming: 4 bases; junction bases outside the gene matches: 11. This CDR3 is built from 17 residues.

This clonotype was seen many times. One junction end does not reproduce the germline sequence, and a read error may be involved. This chain links TRBV5-1 with TRBJ2-7; 10 nucleotides align to TRBD1. The CDR3 is 14 amino acids. Looked up from germline, CDR1 is SGHRS and CDR2 is YFSETQ. The CDR3, as DNA: TGTGCCAGCAGCTCCGACAGGGGGCCCCACGAGCAGTACTTC. Protein product: CASSSDRGPHEQYF.

This clonotype showed up many times. The CDR3 region is CASTRQGTEAFF. CDR3 DNA sequence: TGTGCCAGCACTCGACAGGGCACTGAAGCTTTCTTT. The genes are TRBV6-2 or TRBV6-3 and TRBJ1-1, with 7 positions matching TRBD1. The CDR3 has 12 residues. Trimming at V came to 7 bases and at J to 4 bases, leaving 3 bases not matched to a gene. Germline V gives CDR1 MNHEY, CDR2 SVGEGT.

About this clonotype: Since a much larger clone is just one base distant, this may be a read error. The chain joins TRBV6-1 to TRBJ2-6; D is unresolved. Germline V gene lookup returns CDR1 MNHNS and CDR2 SASEGT. The CDR3 length is 14 residues. V was clipped by 5 bases and J by 0 bases, with 5 bases between them. The CDR3 loop reads CASSPSSGANVLTF. The CDR3 bases are TGTGCCAGCAGTCCAAGCTCTGGGGCCAACGTCCTGACTTTC.

The CDR3 loop is CASRKTGRGYTF. CDR3 nucleotides: TGTGCCAGCAGGAAGACAGGACGGGGCTACACCTTC. The J gene is TRBJ1-2, the V gene TRBV6-1, with TRBD1 as a possible D gene (6 bases). Trimming took 6 bases from V and 8 from J, leaving 13 bases between them. The CDR3 contains 12 residues. Germline V gives CDR1 MNHNS, CDR2 SASEGT.